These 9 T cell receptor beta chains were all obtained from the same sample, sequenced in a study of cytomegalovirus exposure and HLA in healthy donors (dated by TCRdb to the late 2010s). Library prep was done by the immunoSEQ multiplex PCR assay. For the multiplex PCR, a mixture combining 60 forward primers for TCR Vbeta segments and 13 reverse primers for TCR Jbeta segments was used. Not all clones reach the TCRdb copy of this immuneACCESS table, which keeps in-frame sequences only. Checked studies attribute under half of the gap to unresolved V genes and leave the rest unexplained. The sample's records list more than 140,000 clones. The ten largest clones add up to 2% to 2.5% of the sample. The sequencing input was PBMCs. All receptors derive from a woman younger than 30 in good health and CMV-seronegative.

This chain's CDR3 is CASSPGQHSGNTIYF. The DNA of the CDR3 is TGTGCCAGCAGTCCGGGACAGCATTCTGGAAACACCATATATTTT. J is TRBJ1-3 and V is TRBV6-6; 7 nucleotides align to TRBD1. Germline CDR1 is MNHNY and CDR2 is SVGAGI (reference sequence). The CDR3 runs to 15 residues. V was pared by 5 bases and J by 1 base, with 5 bases of the junction left unmatched.

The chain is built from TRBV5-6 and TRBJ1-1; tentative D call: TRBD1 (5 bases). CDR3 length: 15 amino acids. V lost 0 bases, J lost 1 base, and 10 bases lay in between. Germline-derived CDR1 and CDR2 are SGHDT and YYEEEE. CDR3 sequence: CASSLAGGANTEAFF. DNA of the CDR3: TGTGCCAGCAGCTTGGCCGGCGGGGCGAACACTGAAGCTTTCTTT.

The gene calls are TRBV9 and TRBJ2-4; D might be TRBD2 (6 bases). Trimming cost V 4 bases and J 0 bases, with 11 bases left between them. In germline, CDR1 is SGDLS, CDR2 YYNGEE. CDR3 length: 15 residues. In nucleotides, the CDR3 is TGTGCCAGCAGCCCCTCGGGGGTAGCCAAAAACATTCAGTACTTC. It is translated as CASSPSGVAKNIQYF.

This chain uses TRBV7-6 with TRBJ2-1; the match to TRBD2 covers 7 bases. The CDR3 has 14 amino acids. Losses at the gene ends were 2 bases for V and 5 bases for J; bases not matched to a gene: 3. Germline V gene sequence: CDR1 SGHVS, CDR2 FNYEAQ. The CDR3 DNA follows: TGTGCCAGCAGCTTACTAGCGGATAACAATGAGCAGTTCTTC. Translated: CASSLLADNNEQFF. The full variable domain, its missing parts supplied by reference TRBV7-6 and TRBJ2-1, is GAGVSQSPRYKVTKRGQDVALRCDPISGHVSLYWYRQALGQGPEFLTYFNYEAQQDKSGLPNDRFSAERPEGSISTLTIQRTEQRDSAMYRCASSLLADNNEQFFGPGTRLTVL.

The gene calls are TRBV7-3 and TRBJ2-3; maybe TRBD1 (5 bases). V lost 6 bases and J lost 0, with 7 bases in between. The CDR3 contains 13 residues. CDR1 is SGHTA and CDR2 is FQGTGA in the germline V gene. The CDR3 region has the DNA TGTGCCAGCAGTAAGGGGAGCACAGATACGCAGTATTTT. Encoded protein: CASSKGSTDTQYF.

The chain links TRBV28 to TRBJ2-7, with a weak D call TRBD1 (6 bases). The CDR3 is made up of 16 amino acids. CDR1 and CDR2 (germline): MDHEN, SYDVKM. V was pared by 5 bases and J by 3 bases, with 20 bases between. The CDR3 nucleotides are TGTGCCAGCAGTGTTACCTTGCTAAAGGACAGCTACGAGCAGTACTTC. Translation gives CASSVTLLKDSYEQYF.

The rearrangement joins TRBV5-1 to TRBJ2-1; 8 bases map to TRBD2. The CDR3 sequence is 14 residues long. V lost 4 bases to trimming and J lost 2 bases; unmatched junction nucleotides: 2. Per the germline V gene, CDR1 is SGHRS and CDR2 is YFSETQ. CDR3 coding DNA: TGCGCCAGCAGCCGGGGGGGGACCTACAATGAGCAGTTCTTC. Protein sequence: CASSRGGTYNEQFF.

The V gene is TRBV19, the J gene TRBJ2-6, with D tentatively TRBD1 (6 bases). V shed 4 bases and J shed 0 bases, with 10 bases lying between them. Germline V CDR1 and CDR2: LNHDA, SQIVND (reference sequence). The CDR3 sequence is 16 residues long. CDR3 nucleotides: TGTGCCAGTAGTAAGTGGACAGCCTCTGGGGCCAACGTCCTGACTTTC. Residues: CASSKWTASGANVLTF. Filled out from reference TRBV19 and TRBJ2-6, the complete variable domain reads DGGITQSPKYLFRKEGQNVTLSCEQNLNHDAMYWYRQDPGQGLRLIYYSQIVNDFQKGDIAEGYSVSREKKESFPLTVTSAQKNPTAFYLCASSKWTASGANVLTFGAGSRLTVL.

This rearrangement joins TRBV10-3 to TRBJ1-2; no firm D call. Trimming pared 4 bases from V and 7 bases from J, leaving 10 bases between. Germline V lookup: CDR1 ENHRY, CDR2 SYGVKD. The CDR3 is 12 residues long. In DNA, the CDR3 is TGTGCCATCAGTGCGTCAGGAGGTGGCTACACCTTC. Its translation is CAISASGGGYTF.